This is a list of T cell receptor beta chains from one sample in a study of memory B cells and T cells in multiple sclerosis. Here immunoSEQ multiplex PCR was the method, and the copy in TCRdb shows in-frame clones only, minus some. This table has fewer than 40,000 clones, approximately 85% appearing once. These TCRs are of unknown antigen specificity. The sequencing input was PBMCs from blood kept in culture. The origin of the receptors is a human donor with multiple sclerosis. Both conserved end residues are trimmed from each CDR3.

V: TRBV27
J: TRBJ2-7
CDR3: ASSFGGSEQY

V: TRBV9
J: TRBJ1-1
CDR3: ASSPHRGQNTEAF

V: TRBV6-5
J: TRBJ2-2
CDR3: ASSSSMGRGGELF

V: TRBV21-1
J: TRBJ2-7
CDR3: ASSKEEAGGSPYEQY

V: TRBV6-5
J: TRBJ2-5
CDR3: ASRPLAGGQGAQY

V: TRBV23-1
J: TRBJ1-1
CDR3: ASSHCGTEAF

V: TRBV7-2
J: TRBJ2-3
CDR3: ASSLRPGGTDTQY

V: TRBV5-6
J: TRBJ2-7
CDR3: ASSRGPMDLYEQY

V: TRBV2
J: TRBJ2-1
CDR3: ASRAGEGGNEQF

V: TRBV6-5
J: TRBJ1-2
CDR3: ASADRNYGYT

V: TRBV7-3
J: TRBJ2-2
CDR3: ASSLRTSGRSTGELF

V: TRBV19
J: TRBJ1-5
CDR3: ASKGRQGQPQH

V: TRBV19
J: TRBJ2-1
CDR3: ASSSPPGAGFFYNEQF

V: TRBV9
J: TRBJ2-2
CDR3: ASSPHQNTGELF

V: TRBV5-5
J: TRBJ2-7
CDR3: ASSFRLNYEQY

V: TRBV30
J: TRBJ1-1
CDR3: ACWTVNTEAF

V: TRBV11-2
J: TRBJ1-2
CDR3: ASSVPPGPGYT

V: TRBV18
J: TRBJ1-4
CDR3: ASSPPTASEKLF

V: TRBV2
J: TRBJ2-5
CDR3: ATRTSGGQRGIQY

V: TRBV11-1
J: TRBJ1-5
CDR3: ASSLGPGGDSQPQH

V: TRBV25-1
J: TRBJ2-1
CDR3: ASSDRGGLSYNEQF

V: TRBV4-1
J: TRBJ2-6
CDR3: ASSPFVGSGANVLT

V: TRBV28
J: TRBJ2-7
CDR3: ASSFLRDRAYEQY

V: TRBV7-2
J: TRBJ2-3
CDR3: ASSLAIGMSTDTQY

V: TRBV7-3
J: TRBJ2-1
CDR3: ASSLVASGTQF